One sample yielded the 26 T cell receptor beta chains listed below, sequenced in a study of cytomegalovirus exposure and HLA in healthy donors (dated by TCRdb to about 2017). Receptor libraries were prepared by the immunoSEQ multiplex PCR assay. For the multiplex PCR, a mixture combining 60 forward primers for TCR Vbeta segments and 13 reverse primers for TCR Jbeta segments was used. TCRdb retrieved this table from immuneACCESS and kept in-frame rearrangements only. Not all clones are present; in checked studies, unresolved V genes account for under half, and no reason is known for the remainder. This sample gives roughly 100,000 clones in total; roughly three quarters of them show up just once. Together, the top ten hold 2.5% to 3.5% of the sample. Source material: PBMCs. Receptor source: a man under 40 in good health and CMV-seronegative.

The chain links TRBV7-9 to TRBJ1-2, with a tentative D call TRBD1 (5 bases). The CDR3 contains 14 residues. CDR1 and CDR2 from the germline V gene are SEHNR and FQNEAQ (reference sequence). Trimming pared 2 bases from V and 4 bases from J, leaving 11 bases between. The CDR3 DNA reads TGTGCCAGCAGCTTATACCTTGACAGCTATGGCTACACCTTC. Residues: CASSLYLDSYGYTF. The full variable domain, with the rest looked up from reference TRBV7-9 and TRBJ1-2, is DTGVSQNPRHKITKRGQNVTFRCDPISEHNRLYWYRQTLGQGPEFLTYFQNEAQLEKSRLLSDRFSAERPKGSFSTLEIQRTEQGDSAMYLCASSLYLDSYGYTFGSGTRLTVV.

CDR3: CASRGQADSNQPQHF. The CDR3 DNA reads as TGTGCCAGCAGGGGACAGGCAGATAGCAATCAGCCCCAGCATTTT. The J gene is TRBJ1-5, the V gene TRBV6-1; TRBD1 matches at 8 bases. The trim removed 6 bases at V and 0 bases at J, leaving 4 bases unmatched. This CDR3 is 15 amino acids long. Germline CDR1 is MNHNS and CDR2 is SASEGT.

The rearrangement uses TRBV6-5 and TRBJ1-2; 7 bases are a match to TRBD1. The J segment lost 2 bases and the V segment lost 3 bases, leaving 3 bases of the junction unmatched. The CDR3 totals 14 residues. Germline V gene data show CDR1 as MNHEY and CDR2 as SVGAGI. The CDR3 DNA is TGTGCCAGCAGTTATTCGACAGGGAACTATGGCTACACCTTC. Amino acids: CASSYSTGNYGYTF.

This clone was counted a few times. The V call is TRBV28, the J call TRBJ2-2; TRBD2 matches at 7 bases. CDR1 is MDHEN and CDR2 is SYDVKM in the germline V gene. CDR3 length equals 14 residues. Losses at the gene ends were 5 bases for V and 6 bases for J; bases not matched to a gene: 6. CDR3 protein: CASSPGTMAGELFF. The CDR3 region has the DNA TGTGCCAGCAGTCCCGGGACTATGGCCGGGGAGCTGTTTTTT. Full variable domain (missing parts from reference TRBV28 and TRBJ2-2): DVKVTQSSRYLVKRTGEKVFLECVQDMDHENMFWYRQDPGLGLRLIYFSYDVKMKEKGDIPEGYSVSREKKERFSLILESASTNQTSMYLCASSPGTMAGELFFGEGSRLTVL.

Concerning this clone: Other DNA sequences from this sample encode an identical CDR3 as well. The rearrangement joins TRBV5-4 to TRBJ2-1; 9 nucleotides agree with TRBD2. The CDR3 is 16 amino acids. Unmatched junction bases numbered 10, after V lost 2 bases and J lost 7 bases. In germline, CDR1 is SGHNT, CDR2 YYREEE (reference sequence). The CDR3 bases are TGTGCCAGCAGCTTAGGGGGCGGGAGGGCGGGTAATGAGCAGTTCTTC. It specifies CASSLGGGRAGNEQFF.

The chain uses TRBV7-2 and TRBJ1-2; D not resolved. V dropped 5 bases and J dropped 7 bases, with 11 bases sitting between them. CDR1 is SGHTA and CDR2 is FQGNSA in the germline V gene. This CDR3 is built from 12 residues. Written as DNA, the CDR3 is TGTGCCAGCAGCATCAATCCCGGTGGCTACACCTTC. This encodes CASSINPGGYTF.

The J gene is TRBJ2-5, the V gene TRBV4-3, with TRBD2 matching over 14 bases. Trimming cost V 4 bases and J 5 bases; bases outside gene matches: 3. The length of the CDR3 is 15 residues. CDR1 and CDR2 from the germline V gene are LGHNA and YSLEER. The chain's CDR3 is CASSLGLAGEETQYF. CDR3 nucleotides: TGCGCCAGCAGCCTGGGACTAGCGGGAGAGGAGACCCAGTACTTC.

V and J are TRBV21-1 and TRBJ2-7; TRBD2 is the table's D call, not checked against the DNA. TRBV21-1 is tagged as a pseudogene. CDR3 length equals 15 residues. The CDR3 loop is CASSKDLGSKHEQYF. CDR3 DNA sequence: TGTGCCAGCAGCAAAGATCTCGGGAGTAAACACGAGCAGTACTTC.

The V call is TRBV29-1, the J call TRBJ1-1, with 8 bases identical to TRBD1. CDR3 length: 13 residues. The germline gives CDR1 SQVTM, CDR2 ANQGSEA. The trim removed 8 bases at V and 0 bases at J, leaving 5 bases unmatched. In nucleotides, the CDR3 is TGCAGCATCAGGACAGGGATGAACACTGAAGCTTTCTTT. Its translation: CSIRTGMNTEAFF.

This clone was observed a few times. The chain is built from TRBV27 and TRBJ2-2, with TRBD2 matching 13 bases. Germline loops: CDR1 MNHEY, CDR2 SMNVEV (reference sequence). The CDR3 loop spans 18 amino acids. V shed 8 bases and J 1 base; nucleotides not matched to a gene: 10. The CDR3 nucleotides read TGTGCCAGCGAAAGACTAGCGGGAGGCTTCAGGAACACCGGGGAGCTGTTTTTT. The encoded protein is CASERLAGGFRNTGELFF.

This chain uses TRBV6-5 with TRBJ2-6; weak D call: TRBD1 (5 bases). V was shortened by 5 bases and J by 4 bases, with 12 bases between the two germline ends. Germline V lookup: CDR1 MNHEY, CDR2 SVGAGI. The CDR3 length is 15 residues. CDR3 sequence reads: CASSHRITGANVLTF. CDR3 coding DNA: TGTGCCAGCAGTCACAGGATTACAGGGGCCAACGTCCTGACTTTC.

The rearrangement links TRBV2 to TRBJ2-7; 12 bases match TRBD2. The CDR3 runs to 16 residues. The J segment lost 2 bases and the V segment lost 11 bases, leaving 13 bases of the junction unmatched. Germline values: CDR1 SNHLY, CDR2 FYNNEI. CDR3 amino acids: CAGTRRLAGDTYEQYF. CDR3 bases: TGTGCCGGTACAAGAAGACTAGCGGGAGATACCTACGAGCAGTACTTC.

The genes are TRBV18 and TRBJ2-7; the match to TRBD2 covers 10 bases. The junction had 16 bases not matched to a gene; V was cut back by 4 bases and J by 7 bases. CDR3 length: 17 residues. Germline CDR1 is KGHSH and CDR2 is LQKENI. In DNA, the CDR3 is TGTGCCAGCTCACTGACGCAAGCGGGAGGGCCTTCGCAAGAGCAGTACTTC. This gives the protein CASSLTQAGGPSQEQYF.

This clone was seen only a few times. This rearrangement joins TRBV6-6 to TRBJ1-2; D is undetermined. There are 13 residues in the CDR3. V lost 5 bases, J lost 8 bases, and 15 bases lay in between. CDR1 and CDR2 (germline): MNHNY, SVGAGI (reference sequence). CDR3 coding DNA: TGTGCCAGCAGTCCTCGGGGAGATGAAGGCTACACCTTC. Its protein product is CASSPRGDEGYTF.

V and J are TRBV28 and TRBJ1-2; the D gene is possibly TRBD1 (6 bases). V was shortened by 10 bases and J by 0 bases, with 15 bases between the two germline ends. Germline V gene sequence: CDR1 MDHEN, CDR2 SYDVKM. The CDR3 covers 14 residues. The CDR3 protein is CATKTGTTNYGYTF. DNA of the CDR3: TGTGCCACCAAAACCGGGACAACTAACTATGGCTACACCTTC.

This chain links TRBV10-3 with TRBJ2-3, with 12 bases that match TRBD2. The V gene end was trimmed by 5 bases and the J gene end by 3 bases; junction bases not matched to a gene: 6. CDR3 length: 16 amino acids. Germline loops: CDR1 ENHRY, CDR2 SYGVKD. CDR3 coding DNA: TGTGCCATCAGTAGCGGTCTAGCGGGAGGGACAGATACGCAGTATTTT. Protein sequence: CAISSGLAGGTDTQYF.

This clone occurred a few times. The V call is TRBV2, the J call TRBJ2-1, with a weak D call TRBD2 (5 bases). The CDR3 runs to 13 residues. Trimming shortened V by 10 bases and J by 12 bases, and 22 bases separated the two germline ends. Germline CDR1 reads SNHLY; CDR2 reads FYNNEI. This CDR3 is CATEPFAGSLQFF. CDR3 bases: TGTGCCACCGAACCCTTTGCGGGTAGCCTGCAGTTCTTC. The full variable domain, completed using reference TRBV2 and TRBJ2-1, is EPEVTQTPSHQVTQMGQEVILRCVPISNHLYFYWYRQILGQKVEFLVSFYNNEISEKSEIFDDQFSVERPDGSNFTLKIRSTKLEDSAMYFCATEPFAGSLQFFGPGTRLTVL.

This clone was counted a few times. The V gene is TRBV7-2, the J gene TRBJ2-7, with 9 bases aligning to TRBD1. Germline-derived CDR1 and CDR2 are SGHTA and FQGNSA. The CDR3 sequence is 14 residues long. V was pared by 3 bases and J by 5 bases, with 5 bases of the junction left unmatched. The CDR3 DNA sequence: TGTGCCAGCAGCTTGTACAGGGGGCGTAACGAGCAGTACTTC. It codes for CASSLYRGRNEQYF.

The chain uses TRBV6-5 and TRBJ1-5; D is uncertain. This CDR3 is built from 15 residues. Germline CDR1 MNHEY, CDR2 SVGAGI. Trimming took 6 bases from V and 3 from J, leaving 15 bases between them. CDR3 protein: CASSTHSPPNQPQHF. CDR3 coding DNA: TGTGCCAGCAGCACGCACAGCCCTCCCAATCAGCCCCAGCATTTT.

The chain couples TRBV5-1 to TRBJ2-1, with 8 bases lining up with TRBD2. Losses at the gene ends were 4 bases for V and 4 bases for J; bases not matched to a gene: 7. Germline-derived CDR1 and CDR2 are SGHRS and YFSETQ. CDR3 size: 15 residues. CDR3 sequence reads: CASSQSTSGYNEQFF. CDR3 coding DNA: TGCGCCAGCAGCCAGAGTACTAGCGGATACAATGAGCAGTTCTTC.

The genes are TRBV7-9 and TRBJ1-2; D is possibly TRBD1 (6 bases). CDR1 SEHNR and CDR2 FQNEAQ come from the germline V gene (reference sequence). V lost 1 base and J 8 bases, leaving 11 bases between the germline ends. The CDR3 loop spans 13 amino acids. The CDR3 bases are TGTGCCAGCAGCTTAGAACAGGGCGGCGGCTACACCTTC. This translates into CASSLEQGGGYTF.

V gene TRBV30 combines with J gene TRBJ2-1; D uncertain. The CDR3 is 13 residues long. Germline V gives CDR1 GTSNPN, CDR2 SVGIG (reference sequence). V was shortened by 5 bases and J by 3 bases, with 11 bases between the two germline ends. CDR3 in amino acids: CAWGPRSYNEQFF. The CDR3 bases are TGTGCCTGGGGTCCCCGTAGCTACAATGAGCAGTTCTTC.

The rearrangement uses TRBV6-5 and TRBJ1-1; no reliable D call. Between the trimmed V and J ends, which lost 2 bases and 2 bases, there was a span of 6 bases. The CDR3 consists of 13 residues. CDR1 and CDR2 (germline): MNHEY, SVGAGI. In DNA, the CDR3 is TGTGCCAGCAGTTACATGGGCAACACTGAAGCTTTCTTT. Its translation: CASSYMGNTEAFF.

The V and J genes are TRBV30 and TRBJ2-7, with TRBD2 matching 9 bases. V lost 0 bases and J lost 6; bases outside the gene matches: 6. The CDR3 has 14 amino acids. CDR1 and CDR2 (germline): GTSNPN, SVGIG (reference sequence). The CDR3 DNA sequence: TGTGCCTGGAGTGTCGGAGCGGGAGGACTCGAGCAGTACTTC. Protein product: CAWSVGAGGLEQYF.

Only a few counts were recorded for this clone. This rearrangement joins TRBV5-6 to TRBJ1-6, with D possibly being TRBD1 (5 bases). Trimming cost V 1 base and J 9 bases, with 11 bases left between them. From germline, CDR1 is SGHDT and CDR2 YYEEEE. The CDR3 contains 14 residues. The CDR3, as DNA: TGTGCCAGCAGCTTGCGACAGCGCTTTTCACCCCTCCACTTT. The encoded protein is CASSLRQRFSPLHF.

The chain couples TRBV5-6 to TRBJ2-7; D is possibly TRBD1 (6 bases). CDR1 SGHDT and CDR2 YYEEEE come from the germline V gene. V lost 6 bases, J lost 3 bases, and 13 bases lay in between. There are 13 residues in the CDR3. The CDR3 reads CASNRDANYEQYF. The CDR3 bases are TGTGCCAGCAACAGGGACGCTAACTACGAGCAGTACTTC.